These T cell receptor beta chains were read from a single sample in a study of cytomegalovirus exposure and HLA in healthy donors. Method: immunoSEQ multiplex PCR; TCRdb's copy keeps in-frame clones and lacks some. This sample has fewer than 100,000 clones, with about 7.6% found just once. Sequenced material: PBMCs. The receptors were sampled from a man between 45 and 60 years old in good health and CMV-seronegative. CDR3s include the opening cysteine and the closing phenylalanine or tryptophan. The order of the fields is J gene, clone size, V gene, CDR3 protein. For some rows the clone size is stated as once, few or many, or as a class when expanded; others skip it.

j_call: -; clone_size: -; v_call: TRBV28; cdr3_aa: CASSPGTAPTYEQYF
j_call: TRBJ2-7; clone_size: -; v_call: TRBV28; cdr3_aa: CATGPDYPVGEQYF
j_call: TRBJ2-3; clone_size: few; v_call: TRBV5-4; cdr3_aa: CASSLRVAGGLTDTQYF
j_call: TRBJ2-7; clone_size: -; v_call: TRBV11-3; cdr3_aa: CASSFRPGPGYEQYF
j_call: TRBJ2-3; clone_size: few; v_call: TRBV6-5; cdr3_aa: CASSYFGVSTDTQYF
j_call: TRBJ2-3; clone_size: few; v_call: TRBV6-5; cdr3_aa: CASKTSGGAKDTQYF
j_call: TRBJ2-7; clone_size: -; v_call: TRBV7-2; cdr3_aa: CASSVTGGFYEQYF
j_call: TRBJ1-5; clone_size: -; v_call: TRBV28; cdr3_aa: CASSRGGGGQPQHF
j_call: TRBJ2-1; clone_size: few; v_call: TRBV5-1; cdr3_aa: CASSLGERYNEQFF
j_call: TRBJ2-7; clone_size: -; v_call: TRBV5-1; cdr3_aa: CASSLGTDTTYEQYF
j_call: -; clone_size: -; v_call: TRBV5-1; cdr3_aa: CASSLLSNTYEQYF
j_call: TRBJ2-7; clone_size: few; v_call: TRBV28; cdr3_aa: CASGPEQYF
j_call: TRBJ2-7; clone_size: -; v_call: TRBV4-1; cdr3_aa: CASSKDSNSPLYEQYF
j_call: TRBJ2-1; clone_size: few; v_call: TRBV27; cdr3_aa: CASSPRQGTYNEQFF
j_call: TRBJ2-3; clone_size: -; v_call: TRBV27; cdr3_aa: CASSLDTSGGVKDTQYF
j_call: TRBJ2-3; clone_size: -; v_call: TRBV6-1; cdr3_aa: CASRTESTDTQYF
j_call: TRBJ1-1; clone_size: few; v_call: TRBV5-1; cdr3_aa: CASRQQGMNTEAFF
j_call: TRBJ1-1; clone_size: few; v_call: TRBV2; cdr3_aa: CAAGRQSNTEAFF
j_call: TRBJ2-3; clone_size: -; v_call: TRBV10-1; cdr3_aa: CASSARQGGADTQYF
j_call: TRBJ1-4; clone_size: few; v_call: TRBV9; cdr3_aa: CASSVYEGANEKLFF
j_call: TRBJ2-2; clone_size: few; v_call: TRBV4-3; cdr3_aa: CASSQVRLAGPGELFF
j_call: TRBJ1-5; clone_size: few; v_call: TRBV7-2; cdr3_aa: CASSLGGGGSSNQPQHF
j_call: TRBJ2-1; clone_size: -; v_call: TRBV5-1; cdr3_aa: CASSLGGSGGYNEQFF
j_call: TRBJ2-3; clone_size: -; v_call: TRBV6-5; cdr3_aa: CASSYASWSTDTQYF
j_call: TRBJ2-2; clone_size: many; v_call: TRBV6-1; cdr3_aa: CASTAAGSGTGELFF
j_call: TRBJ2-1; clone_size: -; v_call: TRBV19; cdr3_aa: CASSIGGQVEQFF
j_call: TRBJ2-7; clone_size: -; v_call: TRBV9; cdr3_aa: CASSAGQAGGEQYF
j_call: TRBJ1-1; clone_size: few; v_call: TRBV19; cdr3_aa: CASSSKTVLATEAFF
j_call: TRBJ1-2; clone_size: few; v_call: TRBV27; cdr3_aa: CASSFSGGGSGYTF
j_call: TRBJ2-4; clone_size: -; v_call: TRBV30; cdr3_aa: CAWSGMGLGLNIQYF
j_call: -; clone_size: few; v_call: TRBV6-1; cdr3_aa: CASSVIYEQYF
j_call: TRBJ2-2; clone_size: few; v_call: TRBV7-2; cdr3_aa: CASSSQTSYGELFF
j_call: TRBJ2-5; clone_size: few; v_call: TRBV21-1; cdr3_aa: CASSTWTGGRETQYF
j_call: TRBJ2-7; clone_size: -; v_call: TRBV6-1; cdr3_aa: CASSERDRVPPGYF
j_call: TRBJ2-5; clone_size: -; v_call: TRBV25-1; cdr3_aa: CASSEREGGGPRETQYF
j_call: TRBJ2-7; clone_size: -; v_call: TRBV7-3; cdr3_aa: CASSIGTGDEQYF
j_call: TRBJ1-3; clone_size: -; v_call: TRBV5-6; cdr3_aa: CASSLGYRDRGNTIYF
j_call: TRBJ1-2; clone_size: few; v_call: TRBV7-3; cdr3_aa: CASSQGDKLSGYTF
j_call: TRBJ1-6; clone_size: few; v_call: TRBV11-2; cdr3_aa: CASSQVSGSYNSPLHF
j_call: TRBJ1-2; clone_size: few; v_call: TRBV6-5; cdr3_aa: CASSYSSEGNYGYTF
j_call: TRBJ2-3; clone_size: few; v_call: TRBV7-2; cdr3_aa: CASSLIGTSGSTDTQYF
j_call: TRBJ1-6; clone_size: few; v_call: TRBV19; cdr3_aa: CASSMSPGAEDYNSPLHF
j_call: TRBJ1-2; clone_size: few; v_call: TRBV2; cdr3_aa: CASSATGDGYTF
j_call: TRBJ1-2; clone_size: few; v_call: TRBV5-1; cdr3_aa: CASSLVGVPYGYTF
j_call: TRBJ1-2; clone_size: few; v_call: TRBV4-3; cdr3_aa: CASSQQTAANYGYTF
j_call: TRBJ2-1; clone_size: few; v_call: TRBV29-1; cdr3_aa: CSAPGTGGRNEQFF
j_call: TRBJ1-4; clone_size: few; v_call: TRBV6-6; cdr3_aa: CASSTQGIRTGEKLFF
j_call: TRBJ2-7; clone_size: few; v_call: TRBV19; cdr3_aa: CATGLGYEQYF
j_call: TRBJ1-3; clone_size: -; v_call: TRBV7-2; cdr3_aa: CASSLTTGGSGNTIYF
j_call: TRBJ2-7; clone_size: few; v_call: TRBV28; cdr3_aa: CASSLWAGTYEQYF
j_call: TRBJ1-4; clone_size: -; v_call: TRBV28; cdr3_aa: CASREGATNEKLFF
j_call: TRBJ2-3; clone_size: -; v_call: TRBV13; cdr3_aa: CASSLQSAGGKDTQYF
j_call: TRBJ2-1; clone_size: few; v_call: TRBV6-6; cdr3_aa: CASRGLEGGSYNEQFF
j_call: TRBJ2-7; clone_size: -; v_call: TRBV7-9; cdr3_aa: CASSFSQIEQYF
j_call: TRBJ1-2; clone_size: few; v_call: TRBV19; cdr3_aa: CASSKQSDRAGYTF